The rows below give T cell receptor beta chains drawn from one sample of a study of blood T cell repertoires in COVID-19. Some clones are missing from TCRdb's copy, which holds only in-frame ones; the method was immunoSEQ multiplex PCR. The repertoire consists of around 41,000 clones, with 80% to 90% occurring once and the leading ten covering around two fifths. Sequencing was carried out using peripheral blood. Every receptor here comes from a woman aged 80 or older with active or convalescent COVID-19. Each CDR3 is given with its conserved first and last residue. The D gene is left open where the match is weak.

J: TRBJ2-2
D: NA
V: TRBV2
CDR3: CASSVNRDAGELFF
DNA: TGTGCCAGCAGTGTCAACAGGGATGCCGGGGAGCTGTTTTTT

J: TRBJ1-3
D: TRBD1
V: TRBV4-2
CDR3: CASSQKSGTGRGNTIYF
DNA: TGTGCCAGCAGCCAGAAATCCGGGACAGGGAGAGGAAACACCATATATTTT

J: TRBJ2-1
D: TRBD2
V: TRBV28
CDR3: CASSSGTRAYNEQFF
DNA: TGTGCCAGCAGCTCCGGGACTAGGGCCTACAATGAGCAGTTCTTC

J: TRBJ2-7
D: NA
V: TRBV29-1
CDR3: CSVGYSTYEQYF
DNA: TGCAGCGTTGGTTACTCAACGTACGAGCAGTACTTC

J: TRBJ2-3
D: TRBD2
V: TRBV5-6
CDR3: CASSRAGLASTDTQYF
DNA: TGTGCCAGCAGCCGCGCGGGACTAGCGAGCACAGATACGCAGTATTTT

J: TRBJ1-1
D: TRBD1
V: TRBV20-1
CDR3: CSASAALLQGDTEAFF
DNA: TGCAGTGCTAGTGCAGCACTACTCCAGGGGGACACTGAAGCTTTCTTT

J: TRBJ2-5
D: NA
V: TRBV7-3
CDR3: CASSLKGGETQYF
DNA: TGTGCCAGCAGCTTAAAGGGGGGGGAGACCCAGTACTTC

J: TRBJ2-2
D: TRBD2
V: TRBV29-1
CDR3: CSVQLAGVGTGELFF
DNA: TGCAGCGTTCAACTAGCGGGAGTGGGCACCGGGGAGCTGTTTTTT

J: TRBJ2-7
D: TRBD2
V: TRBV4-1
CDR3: CASSQVTSGRSAYEQYF
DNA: TGCGCCAGCAGCCAAGTGACTAGCGGGAGGTCAGCTTACGAGCAGTACTTC

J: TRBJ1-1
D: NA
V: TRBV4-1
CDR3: CASSHGQRNTEAFF
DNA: TGCGCCAGCAGCCACGGACAGAGAAACACTGAAGCTTTCTTT

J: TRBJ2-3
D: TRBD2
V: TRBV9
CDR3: CASSARLAGGTDTQYF
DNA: TGTGCCAGCAGCGCCAGACTAGCGGGTGGCACAGATACGCAGTATTTT

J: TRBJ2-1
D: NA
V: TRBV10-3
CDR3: CAIKTPGNEQFF
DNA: TGTGCCATCAAAACCCCGGGGAATGAGCAGTTCTTC

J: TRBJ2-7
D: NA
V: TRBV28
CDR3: CASTLSYEQYF
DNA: TGTGCCAGCACCCTCTCCTACGAGCAGTACTTC

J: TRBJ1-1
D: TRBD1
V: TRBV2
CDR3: CASTPDRVRTEAFF
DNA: TGTGCCAGCACCCCGGACAGGGTCCGAACTGAAGCTTTCTTT

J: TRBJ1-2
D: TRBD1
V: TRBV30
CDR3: CAWNMTGGDGYTF
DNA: TGTGCCTGGAATATGACAGGGGGCGATGGCTACACCTTC

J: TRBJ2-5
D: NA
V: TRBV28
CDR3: CASKSWGSETQYF
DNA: TGTGCCAGCAAGTCTTGGGGCTCAGAGACCCAGTACTTC